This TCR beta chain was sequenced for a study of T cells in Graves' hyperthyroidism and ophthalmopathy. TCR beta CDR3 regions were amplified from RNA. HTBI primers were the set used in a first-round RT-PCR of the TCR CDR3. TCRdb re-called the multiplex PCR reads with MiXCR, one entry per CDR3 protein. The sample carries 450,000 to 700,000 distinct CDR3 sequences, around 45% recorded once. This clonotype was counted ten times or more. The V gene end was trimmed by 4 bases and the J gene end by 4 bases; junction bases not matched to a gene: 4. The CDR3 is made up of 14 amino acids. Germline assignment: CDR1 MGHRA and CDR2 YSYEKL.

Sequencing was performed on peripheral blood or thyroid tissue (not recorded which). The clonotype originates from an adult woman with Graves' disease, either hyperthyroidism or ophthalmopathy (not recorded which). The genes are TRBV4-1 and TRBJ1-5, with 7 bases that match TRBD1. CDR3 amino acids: CASSLGTANQPQHF. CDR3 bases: TGCGCCAGCAGCCTGGGGACAGCGAATCAGCCCCAGCATTTT.